This record concerns one T cell receptor beta chain sequence. Its antigen is undetermined. V was clipped by 0 bases and J by 0 bases, with 7 bases between them. In germline, CDR1 is SGDLS, CDR2 YYNGEE. This CDR3 is 14 amino acids long. The record originates from a study of T cell responses to AZD1222 COVID-19 vaccine. Study findings and constraints: No day 14 peak samples; only post-peak repertoires were characterized. Compared with day 0, the breadth and depth of the Spike-specific TCR repertoire rose significantly after two doses of AZD1222.

Produced via immunoSEQ multiplex PCR; TCRdb's table is partial and in-frame only. This table holds 100,000 to 150,000 clones, nearly 95% found once. This TCR was sampled from an adult in good health. The starting material was peripheral blood, obtained on day 0 of AZD1222 vaccination. The V and J genes are TRBV9 and TRBJ2-7; no clear D. CDR3 residues: CASSVVSNSYEQYF. Written as DNA, the CDR3 is TGTGCCAGCAGCGTAGTCTCAAACTCCTACGAGCAGTACTTC.